This T cell receptor beta chain stems from a study of T cells in Graves' hyperthyroidism and ophthalmopathy. From germline, CDR1 is PRHDT and CDR2 FYEKMQ (reference sequence). The CDR3 totals 17 residues. J was trimmed by 5 bases and V by 5 bases; bases with no gene match: 16. It was RNA transcripts that yielded the amplified TCR beta CDR3 regions. The HTBI primer set served for first-round RT-PCR of the TCR CDR3. TCRdb reprocessed the multiplex PCR reads via MiXCR and lists one record per CDR3 protein. The table lists 500,000 or so distinct CDR3 sequences, about 16% of them singletons. About this clonotype itself: What it binds is not known.

Study-level findings and limits: A model built on 13 V-J features separated ophthalmopathy from stable hyperthyroidism.

Sequencing was performed on blood. This receptor was identified in a woman aged 30 to 39 with Graves' ophthalmopathy. This sequence joins TRBV13 and TRBJ2-7, with 9 bases identical to TRBD1. In DNA form, the CDR3 reads TGTGCCAGCAGCGTATTGCGACTTCGACAGGGGGACGACGAGCAGTACTTC. Residues: CASSVLRLRQGDDEQYF.